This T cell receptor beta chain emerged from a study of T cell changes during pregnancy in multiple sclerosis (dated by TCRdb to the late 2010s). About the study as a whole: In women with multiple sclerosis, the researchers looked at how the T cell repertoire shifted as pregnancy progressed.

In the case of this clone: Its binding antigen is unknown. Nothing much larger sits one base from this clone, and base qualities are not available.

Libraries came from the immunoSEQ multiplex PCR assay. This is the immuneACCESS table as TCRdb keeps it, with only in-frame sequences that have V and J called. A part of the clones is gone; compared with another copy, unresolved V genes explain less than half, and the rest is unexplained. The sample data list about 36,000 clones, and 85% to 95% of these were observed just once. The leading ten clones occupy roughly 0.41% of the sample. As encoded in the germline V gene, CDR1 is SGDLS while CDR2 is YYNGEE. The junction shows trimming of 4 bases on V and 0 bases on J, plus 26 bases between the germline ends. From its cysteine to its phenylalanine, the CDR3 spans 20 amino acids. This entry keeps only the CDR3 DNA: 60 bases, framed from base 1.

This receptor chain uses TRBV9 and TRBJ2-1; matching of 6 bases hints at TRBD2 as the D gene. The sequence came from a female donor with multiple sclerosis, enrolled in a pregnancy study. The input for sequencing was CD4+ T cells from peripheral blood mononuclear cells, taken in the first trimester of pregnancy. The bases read TGTGCCAGCAGCCCCAGAGGAGGCCGGGAGCGGAGAAGCTCCTACAATGAGCAGTTCTTC. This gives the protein CASSPRGGRERRSSYNEQFF.